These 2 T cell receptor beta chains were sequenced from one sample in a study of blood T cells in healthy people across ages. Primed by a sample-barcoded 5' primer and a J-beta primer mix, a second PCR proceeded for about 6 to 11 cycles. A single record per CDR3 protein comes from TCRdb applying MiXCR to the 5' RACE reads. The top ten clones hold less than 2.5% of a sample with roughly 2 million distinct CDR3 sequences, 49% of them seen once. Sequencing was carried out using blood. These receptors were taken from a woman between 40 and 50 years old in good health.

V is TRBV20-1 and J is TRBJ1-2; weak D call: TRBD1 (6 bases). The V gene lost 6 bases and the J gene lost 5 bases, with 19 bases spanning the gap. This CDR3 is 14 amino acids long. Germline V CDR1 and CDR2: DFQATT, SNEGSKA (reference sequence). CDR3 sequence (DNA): TGCAGTGCCTTGGTTCGGGGGGCAGGATATGGCTACACCTTC. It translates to CSALVRGAGYGYTF.

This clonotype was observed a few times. The CDR3 nucleotides are TGTGCCAGCAGTTGGGGGATCACCAGACTTGTCGATGGCTACACCTTC. Translation gives CASSWGITRLVDGYTF. The V and J genes are TRBV12-3 or TRBV12-4 and TRBJ1-2, with a tentative D call TRBD1 (5 bases). Trimming removed 4 bases at V and 6 bases at J, with 21 bases between. CDR3 length: 16 residues.